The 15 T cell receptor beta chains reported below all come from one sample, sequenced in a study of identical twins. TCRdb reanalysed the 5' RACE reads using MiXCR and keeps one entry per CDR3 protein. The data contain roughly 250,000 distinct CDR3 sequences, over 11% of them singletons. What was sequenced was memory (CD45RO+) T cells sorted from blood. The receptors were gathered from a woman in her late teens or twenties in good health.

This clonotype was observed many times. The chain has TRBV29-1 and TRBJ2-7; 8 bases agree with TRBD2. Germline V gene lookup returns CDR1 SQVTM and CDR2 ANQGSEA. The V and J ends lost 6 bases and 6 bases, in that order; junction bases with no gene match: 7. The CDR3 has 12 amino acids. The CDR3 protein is CSVLTSAREQYF. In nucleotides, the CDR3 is TGCAGCGTACTGACTAGCGCTCGCGAGCAGTACTTC.

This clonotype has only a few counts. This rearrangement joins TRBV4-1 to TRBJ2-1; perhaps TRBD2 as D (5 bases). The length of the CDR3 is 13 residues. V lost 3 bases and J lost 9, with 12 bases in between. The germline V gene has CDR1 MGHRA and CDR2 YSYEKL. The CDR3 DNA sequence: TGCGCCAGCAGCCATCGAGGGATCGCTGAGCAGTTCTTC. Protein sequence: CASSHRGIAEQFF.

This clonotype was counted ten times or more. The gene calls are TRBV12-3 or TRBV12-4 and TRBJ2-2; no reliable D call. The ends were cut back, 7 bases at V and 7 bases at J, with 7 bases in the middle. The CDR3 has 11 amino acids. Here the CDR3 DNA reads TGTGCCAGCAAGAGTTACGGGGAGCTGTTTTTT. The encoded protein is CASKSYGELFF.

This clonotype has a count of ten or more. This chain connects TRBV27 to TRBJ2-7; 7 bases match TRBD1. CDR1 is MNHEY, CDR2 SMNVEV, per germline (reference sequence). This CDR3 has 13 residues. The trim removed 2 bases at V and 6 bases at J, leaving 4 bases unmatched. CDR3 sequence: CASSLNRGLEQYF. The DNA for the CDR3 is TGTGCCAGCAGTTTAAATAGGGGGCTCGAGCAGTACTTC.

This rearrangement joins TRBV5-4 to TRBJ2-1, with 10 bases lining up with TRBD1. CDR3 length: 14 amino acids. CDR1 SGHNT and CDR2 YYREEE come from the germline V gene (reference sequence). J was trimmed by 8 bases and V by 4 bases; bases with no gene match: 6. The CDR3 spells CASSGDRGWDEQFF. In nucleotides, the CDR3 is TGTGCCAGCAGCGGGGACAGGGGTTGGGATGAGCAGTTCTTC.

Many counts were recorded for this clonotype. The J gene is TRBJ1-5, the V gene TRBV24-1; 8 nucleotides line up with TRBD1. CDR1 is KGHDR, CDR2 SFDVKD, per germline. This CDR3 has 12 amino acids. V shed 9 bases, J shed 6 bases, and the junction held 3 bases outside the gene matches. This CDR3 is CATGQGFQPQHF. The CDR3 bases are TGTGCCACCGGACAGGGTTTTCAGCCCCAGCATTTT.

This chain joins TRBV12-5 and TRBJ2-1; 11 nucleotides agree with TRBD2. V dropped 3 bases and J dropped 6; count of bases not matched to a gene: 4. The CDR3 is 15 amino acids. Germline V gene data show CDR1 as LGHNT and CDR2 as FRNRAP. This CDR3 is CASGLIAGGGNEQFF. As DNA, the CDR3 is TGTGCTAGTGGTTTAATAGCGGGAGGGGGCAATGAGCAGTTCTTC.

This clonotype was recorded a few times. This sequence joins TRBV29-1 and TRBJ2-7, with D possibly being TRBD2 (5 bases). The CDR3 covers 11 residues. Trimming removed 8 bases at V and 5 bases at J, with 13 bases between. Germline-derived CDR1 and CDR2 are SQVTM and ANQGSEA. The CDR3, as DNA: TGCAGCATCCGGGGTGGGAACGAGCAGTACTTC. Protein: CSIRGGNEQYF.

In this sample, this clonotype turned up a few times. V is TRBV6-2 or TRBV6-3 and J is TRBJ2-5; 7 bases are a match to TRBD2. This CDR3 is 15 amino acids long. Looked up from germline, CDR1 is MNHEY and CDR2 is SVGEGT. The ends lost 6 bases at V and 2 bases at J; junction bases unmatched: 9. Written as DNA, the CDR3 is TGTGCCAGCAGCCGGACTAGGAGAACGCAAGAGACCCAGTACTTC. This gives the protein CASSRTRRTQETQYF.

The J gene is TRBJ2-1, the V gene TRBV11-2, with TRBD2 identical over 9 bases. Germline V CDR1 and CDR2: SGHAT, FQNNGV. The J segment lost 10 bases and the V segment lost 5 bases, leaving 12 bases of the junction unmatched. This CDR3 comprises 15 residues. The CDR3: CASSPPGAGGREQFF. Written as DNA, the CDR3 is TGTGCCAGCAGCCCCCCAGGAGCGGGAGGTAGGGAGCAGTTCTTC.

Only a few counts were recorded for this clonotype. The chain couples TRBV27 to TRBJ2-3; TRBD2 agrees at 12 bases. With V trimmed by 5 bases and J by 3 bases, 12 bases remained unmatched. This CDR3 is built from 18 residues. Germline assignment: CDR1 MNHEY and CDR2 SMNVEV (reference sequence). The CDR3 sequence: CASSMPGLAGIETDTQYF. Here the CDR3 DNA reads TGTGCCAGCAGTATGCCAGGACTAGCGGGAATAGAGACAGATACGCAGTATTTT.

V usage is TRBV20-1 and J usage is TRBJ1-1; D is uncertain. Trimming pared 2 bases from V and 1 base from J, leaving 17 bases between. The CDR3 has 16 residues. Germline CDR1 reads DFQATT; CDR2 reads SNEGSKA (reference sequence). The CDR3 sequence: CSARPVVEQKNTEAFF. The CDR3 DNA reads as TGCAGTGCTAGACCGGTGGTGGAACAGAAGAACACTGAAGCTTTCTTT.

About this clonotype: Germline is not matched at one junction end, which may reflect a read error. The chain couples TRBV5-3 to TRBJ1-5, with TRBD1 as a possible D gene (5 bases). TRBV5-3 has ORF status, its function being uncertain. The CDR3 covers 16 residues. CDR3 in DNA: TGTGCCAGCGGTTTTGATTACGGGGGAATCAATCGGCCCCAGCATTTT. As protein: CASGFDYGGINRPQHF.

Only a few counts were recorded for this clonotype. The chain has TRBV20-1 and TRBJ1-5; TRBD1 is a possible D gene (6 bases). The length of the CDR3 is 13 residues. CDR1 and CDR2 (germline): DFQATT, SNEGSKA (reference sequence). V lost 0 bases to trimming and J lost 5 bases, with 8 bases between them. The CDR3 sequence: CSARDRQDQPQHF. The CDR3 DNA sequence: TGCAGTGCTAGAGATAGACAGGATCAGCCCCAGCATTTT.

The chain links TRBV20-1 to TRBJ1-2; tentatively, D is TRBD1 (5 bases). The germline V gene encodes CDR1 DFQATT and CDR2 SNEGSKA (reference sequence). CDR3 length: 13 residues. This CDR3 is CSASETAGYGYTF. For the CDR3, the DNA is TGCAGCGCTTCGGAGACAGCAGGCTATGGCTACACCTTC.